This passage covers 20 T cell receptor beta chains from one sample sequenced in a study of Ad26.COV2.S vaccination and SARS-CoV-2 variants. The repertoire was sequenced with immunoSEQ multiplex PCR; TCRdb's copy has only in-frame clones and lacks some. The table shows approximately 410,000 clones, with over 75% occurring only once. This sample's treatment: about 20 received Ad26.COV2.S at low or high dose, single or two shots; about 5 received placebo; per-sample allocation not given. Sampling was performed 63 days after the first vaccine or placebo injection. The material sequenced was peripheral blood, taken in a trial of Ad26.COV2.S vaccine versus placebo. These receptors all stem from a person between 18 and 65 years old who received the Ad26.COV2.S COVID-19 vaccine or a placebo.

This chain uses TRBV19 with TRBJ1-5, with D possibly being TRBD1 (5 bases). Germline assignment: CDR1 LNHDA and CDR2 SQIVND (reference sequence). Trimming left V 1 base short and J 4 bases short, with 11 bases between. The CDR3 extends over 15 amino acids. The CDR3 spells CASSIGRQLNQPQHF. CDR3 bases: TGTGCCAGTAGTATAGGCCGACAGCTTAATCAGCCCCAGCATTTT.

The CDR3 sequence: CASSPSISGGNEQYF. Here the CDR3 DNA reads TGTGCCAGCAGCCCCTCGATCAGCGGGGGGAACGAGCAGTACTTC. This sequence joins TRBV5-4 and TRBJ2-7, with 9 bases that match TRBD2. V dropped 4 bases and J dropped 5; count of bases not matched to a gene: 10. CDR3 length: 15 residues. The germline V gene encodes CDR1 SGHNT and CDR2 YYREEE (reference sequence). The whole variable domain, remainder taken from reference TRBV5-4 and TRBJ2-7, is ETGVTQSPTHLIKTRGQQVTLRCSSQSGHNTVSWYQQALGQGPQFIFQYYREEENGRGNFPPRFSGLQFPNYSSELNVNALELDDSALYLCASSPSISGGNEQYFGPGTRLTVT.

The chain is built from TRBV30 and TRBJ1-6; D unclear. The CDR3 length is 12 residues. Deletions cut 2 bases from V and 7 bases from J, with 6 bases between. Germline V lookup: CDR1 GTSNPN, CDR2 SVGIG (reference sequence). CDR3 sequence reads: CAWSKWNSPLHF. The CDR3 bases are TGTGCCTGGAGTAAGTGGAATTCACCCCTCCACTTT. Variable domain in full (rest from reference TRBV30 and TRBJ1-6): SQTIHQWPATLVQPVGSPLSLECTVEGTSNPNLYWYRQAAGRGLQLLFYSVGIGQISSEVPQNLSASRPQDRQFILSSKKLLLSDSGFYLCAWSKWNSPLHFGNGTRLTVT.

The chain employs TRBV7-9 and TRBJ1-4; 8 bases are shared with TRBD1. Per germline, CDR1 SEHNR and CDR2 FQNEAQ (reference sequence). With V trimmed by 4 bases and J by 6 bases, 7 bases remained unmatched. This CDR3 is 15 amino acids long. This CDR3 reads CASSSSGTGHEKLFF. DNA of the CDR3: TGTGCCAGCAGCTCTTCCGGGACAGGTCATGAAAAACTGTTTTTT.

The rearrangement links TRBV5-4 to TRBJ1-1; a possible D gene is TRBD1 (5 bases). V dropped 4 bases and J dropped 3 bases, with 22 bases sitting between them. This CDR3 has 17 amino acids. The germline CDR1 and CDR2 sequences are SGHNT and YYREEE (reference sequence). The CDR3: CASSRPFGEGSHTEAFF. CDR3 in DNA: TGTGCCAGCAGCCGCCCTTTCGGGGAGGGGTCCCACACTGAAGCTTTCTTT.

This clone was found a few times. The chain couples TRBV5-4 to TRBJ2-7; 9 bases map to TRBD1. The germline V gene encodes CDR1 SGHNT and CDR2 YYREEE (reference sequence). The V gene end was trimmed by 4 bases and the J gene end by 3 bases; junction bases not matched to a gene: 5. This CDR3 contains 14 residues. CDR3 sequence (DNA): TGTGCCAGCAGCCCCCGGACAGGGGTCTACGAGCAGTACTTC. The encoded protein is CASSPRTGVYEQYF.

Remarks on this clone: This sample also contains other DNA sequences that code for the same CDR3. The chain recombines TRBV30 with TRBJ1-5; 9 positions agree with TRBD1. This CDR3 comprises 13 residues. Germline CDR1 and CDR2: GTSNPN and SVGIG (reference sequence). The ends lost 1 base at V and 7 bases at J; junction bases unmatched: 2. The CDR3 protein is CAWSGQGDQPQHF. The CDR3 bases are TGTGCCTGGAGTGGACAGGGGGACCAGCCCCAGCATTTT.

The V gene is TRBV9, the J gene TRBJ2-7, with D perhaps TRBD1 or TRBD2 (5 bases each). CDR3 length: 16 residues. Trimming stripped 4 bases from V and 2 bases from J, with 19 bases between. The germline V gene has CDR1 SGDLS and CDR2 YYNGEE. The CDR3: CASSKGWDVGTYEQYF. The DNA of the CDR3 is TGTGCCAGCAGCAAAGGGTGGGACGTCGGGACCTACGAGCAGTACTTC.

The V gene is TRBV7-9, the J gene TRBJ1-4; TRBD1 agrees at 7 bases. V lost 4 bases and J lost 2; bases outside the gene matches: 4. Germline V gene data show CDR1 as SEHNR and CDR2 as FQNEAQ (reference sequence). CDR3 size: 15 residues. The CDR3 here is CASSSVQGTNEKLFF. As DNA, the CDR3 is TGTGCCAGCAGCTCCGTACAGGGGACTAATGAAAAACTGTTTTTT.

The rearrangement uses TRBV7-2 and TRBJ1-6, with D possibly being TRBD1 (5 bases). Germline CDR1 SGHTA, CDR2 FQGNSA. V lost 5 bases to trimming and J lost 9 bases, with 14 bases between them. CDR3 length: 14 amino acids. The CDR3 protein is CASSPGTAGSPLHF. CDR3 sequence (DNA): TGTGCCAGCAGCCCCGGGACCGCGGGTTCACCCCTCCACTTT.

The chain carries TRBV19 and TRBJ2-5, with 8 bases aligning to TRBD2. This CDR3 region has 14 residues. Germline CDR1 and CDR2: LNHDA and SQIVND (reference sequence). V dropped 3 bases and J dropped 5; count of bases not matched to a gene: 5. The CDR3 coding sequence is TGTGCCAGTAGTATGATTAGCGGGACCGAGACCCAGTACTTC. This gives the protein CASSMISGTETQYF.

The CDR3 DNA sequence: TGCGCCAGCAGCCATTATTACAGGGGGGAGGAGACCCAGTACTTC. Amino acid sequence: CASSHYYRGEETQYF. This sequence joins TRBV4-1 and TRBJ2-5; 8 nucleotides line up with TRBD1. CDR1 is MGHRA, CDR2 YSYEKL, per germline. The CDR3 extends over 15 amino acids. Trimming at V came to 3 bases and at J to 5 bases, leaving 8 bases not matched to a gene.

This clone has a single count. The gene calls are TRBV19 and TRBJ2-2; D might be TRBD2 (5 bases). Germline CDR1 LNHDA, CDR2 SQIVND (reference sequence). The V gene lost 1 base and the J gene lost 12 bases, with 12 bases spanning the gap. This CDR3 region has 13 residues. CDR3 in DNA: TGTGCCAGTAGTATAGCGGGGATGGAGAAGCTGTTTTTT. This translates into CASSIAGMEKLFF.

The chain recombines TRBV19 with TRBJ1-5, with D perhaps matching TRBD1 (5 bases). Germline values: CDR1 LNHDA, CDR2 SQIVND (reference sequence). The CDR3 spans 17 residues. Trimming stripped 5 bases from V and 3 bases from J, with 20 bases between. The CDR3 DNA is TGTGCCAGTAGTTTTTCAGGGACTGCCATGTCCAATCAGCCCCAGCATTTT. This codes for CASSFSGTAMSNQPQHF.

This clone has only one observation. The chain's CDR3 is CASSPTVETQYF. The CDR3 bases are TGTGCCAGCAGCCCCACCGTGGAGACCCAGTACTTC. This sequence joins TRBV7-9 and TRBJ2-5; D unclear. The CDR3 runs 12 residues. Trimming left V 5 bases short and J 5 bases short, with 9 bases between. Germline V gives CDR1 SEHNR, CDR2 FQNEAQ (reference sequence).

The chain recombines TRBV4-2 with TRBJ2-1; TRBD2 might be the D (5 bases). The V gene lost 0 bases and the J gene lost 9 bases, with 12 bases spanning the gap. The CDR3 consists of 14 residues. Germline lookup yields CDR1 LGHNA and CDR2 YNFKEQ. DNA for the CDR3: TGTGCCAGCAGCCAAGATGGTCTTGCGGGTGAGCAGTTCTTC. It translates to CASSQDGLAGEQFF.

The chain links TRBV3-1 (or the pseudogene TRBV3-2) to TRBJ2-7; D is perhaps TRBD1 (6 bases). Between the trimmed V and J ends, which lost 2 bases and 4 bases, there was a span of 9 bases. From germline, CDR1 is LGHDT and CDR2 YNNKEL (reference sequence). There are 13 residues in the CDR3. CDR3 nucleotides: TGTGCCAGCAGCCAATCAGGGGTATACGAGCAGTACTTC. Its translation is CASSQSGVYEQYF.

This clone was seen just once. The chain joins TRBV4-2 to TRBJ1-5; the D gene is possibly TRBD1 (6 bases). Per the germline V gene, CDR1 is LGHNA and CDR2 is YNFKEQ. V gave up 1 base and J gave up 6 bases, with 13 bases separating them. The CDR3 is 15 amino acids. Written as DNA, the CDR3 is TGTGCCAGCAGCCAAGCGGCAGGGGTGGGTCAGCCCCAGCATTTT. Protein sequence: CASSQAAGVGQPQHF.

V gene TRBV10-1 combines with J gene TRBJ2-7; 7 positions match TRBD1. In germline, CDR1 is WNHNN, CDR2 SYGVQD (reference sequence). After removal of 6 bases from V and 5 bases from J, the junction contained 10 bases not matched to a gene. The CDR3 consists of 14 residues. CDR3 bases: TGCGCCAGCAGCGGGACAGCAGGCGGCGACGAGCAGTACTTC. Protein: CASSGTAGGDEQYF.

The V call is TRBV28, the J call TRBJ2-1; 9 nucleotides match TRBD1. Germline V gene lookup returns CDR1 MDHEN and CDR2 SYDVKM. The CDR3 contains 14 residues. V trimming: 8 bases; J trimming: 4 bases; junction bases outside the gene matches: 6. The CDR3 loop is CASDRDRDYNEQFF. In DNA, the CDR3 is TGTGCCAGCGACCGGGACAGGGATTACAATGAGCAGTTCTTC. The full variable domain, rest sourced from reference TRBV28 and TRBJ2-1, is DVKVTQSSRYLVKRTGEKVFLECVQDMDHENMFWYRQDPGLGLRLIYFSYDVKMKEKGDIPEGYSVSREKKERFSLILESASTNQTSMYLCASDRDRDYNEQFFGPGTRLTVL.